This TCR beta chain stems from a study of blood T cell repertoires in COVID-19. Clones were sequenced by immunoSEQ multiplex PCR, and TCRdb holds only the in-frame ones, with some missing. This table has about 400,000 clones, around 90% appearing once. Looked up from germline, CDR1 is SGHVS and CDR2 is FQNEAQ. This CDR3 has 17 amino acids. V lost 3 bases and J lost 0; bases outside the gene matches: 7. Categorization into cohorts depended on clinical history that participants reported. Material for sequencing was PBMCs or T cells enriched from blood (not recorded which). V is TRBV7-8 and J is TRBJ1-4, with 7 bases matching TRBD1. This clonotype was obtained from a woman in her thirties or forties with acute COVID-19. CDR3 amino acids: CASSLRRGLTTNEKLFF. CDR3 nucleotides: TGTGCCAGCAGCTTGAGAAGGGGGCTCACAACTAATGAAAAACTGTTTTTT.